This TCR beta chain stems from a study of blood T cell repertoires in COVID-19. Study-wide context: Both acute and convalescent COVID-19 samples were obtained from the United States, Italy and Spain.

This clone was seen only a few times. Profiling relied on immunoSEQ multiplex PCR, and the TCRdb table lists in-frame clones only, not all of them. The sample comprises around 150,000 clones, approximately 86% of which are singletons, and about 3.5% rests with the top ten. The receptor was isolated from an older man with acute or convalescent COVID-19. Sequenced material: peripheral blood.

CDR3 loop: CASSFGVKETQYF. CDR3 nucleotide sequence: TGTGCCAGCAGCTTCGGTGTCAAAGAGACCCAGTACTTC. The chain has TRBV11-1 and TRBJ2-5; no definite D call. The CDR3 contains 13 residues. With 3 bases removed from V and 3 bases from J, the gap between germline ends came to 8 bases. Germline loops: CDR1 SGHAT, CDR2 FQDESV (reference sequence).